The 21 T cell receptor beta chains presented below share a single source sample, sequenced in a study of PD-1 blockade in classical Hodgkin lymphoma. TCRdb keeps only in-frame clones here, not all; method: immunoSEQ multiplex PCR. Of around 9,600 clones listed, approximately 77% are singletons. Time point meaning: cycle 4 day 1 (C4D1), after five to seven weeks of nivolumab. Every one of the patients relapsed after autologous stem cell transplantation (brentuximab vedotin exposure was variable). Magnetic depletion of unwanted cells isolated CD4+ T cells from thawed PBMCs. Sequences were derived from CD4+ T cells from blood, sampled before the fourth cycle of nivolumab. The receptors here all came from a human donor with classical Hodgkin lymphoma.

This clone has just a few counts. The chain has TRBV6-5 and TRBJ2-1; D is undetermined. The germline V gene has CDR1 MNHEY and CDR2 SVGAGI. Trimming stripped 5 bases from V and 4 bases from J, with 12 bases between. CDR3 length: 14 amino acids. The DNA of the CDR3 is TGTGCCAGCAGTCTAATGGCGGATTACAATGAGCAGTTCTTC. Amino acids: CASSLMADYNEQFF.

This sequence joins TRBV6-5 and TRBJ1-4; D is undetermined. The CDR3 is made up of 15 amino acids. The V gene lost 0 bases and the J gene lost 8 bases, with 13 bases spanning the gap. The germline V gene has CDR1 MNHEY and CDR2 SVGAGI. The CDR3 spells CASSYSTARSEKLFF. For the CDR3, the DNA is TGTGCCAGCAGTTACTCGACGGCTAGGTCGGAAAAACTGTTTTTT.

This chain links TRBV15 with TRBJ1-6; 11 nucleotides match TRBD1. V gave up 2 bases and J gave up 2 bases; unmatched junction bases: 11. CDR3 length: 20 amino acids. Looked up from germline, CDR1 is LNHNV and CDR2 is YYDKDF (reference sequence). The CDR3 DNA follows: TGTGCCACCAGCAGAACGCCGGACAGGGGGCGGAGTACCTATAATTCACCCCTCCACTTT. The encoded protein is CATSRTPDRGRSTYNSPLHF.

V gene TRBV18 combines with J gene TRBJ2-2; 9 bases are a match to TRBD2. The CDR3 totals 16 residues. The junction had 7 bases not matched to a gene; V was cut back by 4 bases and J by 4 bases. Germline values: CDR1 KGHSH, CDR2 LQKENI. The CDR3 loop is CASSQLTSGFTGELFF. CDR3 bases: TGTGCCAGCTCACAACTAACTAGCGGGTTCACCGGGGAGCTGTTTTTT.

The V and J genes are TRBV19 and TRBJ1-1; D is undetermined. Germline lookup yields CDR1 LNHDA and CDR2 SQIVND (reference sequence). The CDR3 is 13 residues long. V lost 7 bases to trimming and J lost 0 bases, with 9 bases between them. CDR3 amino acids: CASKVDMNTEAFF. As DNA, the CDR3 is TGTGCCAGTAAGGTCGACATGAACACTGAAGCTTTCTTT.

This clone has only a few counts. This chain links TRBV11-2 with TRBJ2-4; 8 nucleotides match TRBD1. This CDR3 comprises 15 residues. Trimming cost V 5 bases and J 6 bases; bases outside gene matches: 9. CDR1 and CDR2 from the germline V gene are SGHAT and FQNNGV. The CDR3 nucleotides are TGTGCCAGCAGCACTTGGGGACAGGTTGGAAACATTCAGTACTTC. It codes for CASSTWGQVGNIQYF.

The chain has TRBV29-1 and TRBJ1-1; no reliable D call. The germline V and J ends were trimmed by 1 base and 0 bases, with 6 bases remaining between them. Per germline, CDR1 SQVTM and CDR2 ANQGSEA. The CDR3 totals 13 residues. The CDR3 is CSVEVELNTEAFF. CDR3 DNA sequence: TGCAGCGTTGAAGTCGAGCTGAACACTGAAGCTTTCTTT.

The V gene is TRBV7-9, the J gene TRBJ2-5, with 10 bases fitting TRBD1. CDR3 length equals 16 residues. The germline CDR1 and CDR2 sequences are SEHNR and FQNEAQ (reference sequence). The junction had 9 bases not matched to a gene; V was cut back by 5 bases and J by 3 bases. The CDR3: CASSPSVGTGEETQYF. In DNA form, the CDR3 reads TGTGCCAGCAGCCCTAGTGTCGGGACAGGGGAAGAGACCCAGTACTTC.

The chain has TRBV29-1 and TRBJ1-3, with D perhaps TRBD1 (5 bases). The germline V and J ends were trimmed by 4 bases and 3 bases, with 10 bases remaining between them. The CDR3 is made up of 13 amino acids. From germline, CDR1 is SQVTM and CDR2 ANQGSEA. In nucleotides, the CDR3 is TGCAGCGTTGTCACAGGTAGTGGAAACACCATATATTTT. Translation: CSVVTGSGNTIYF.

This clone has a handful of counts. This chain links TRBV28 with TRBJ1-2, with a tentative D call TRBD1 (5 bases). V lost 5 bases and J 6 bases, leaving 13 bases between the germline ends. The germline V gene encodes CDR1 MDHEN and CDR2 SYDVKM. This CDR3 spans 13 amino acids. The CDR3 sequence is CASSRPWGDGYTF. The CDR3 DNA sequence: TGTGCCAGCAGTCGCCCGTGGGGGGATGGCTACACCTTC.

J is TRBJ1-1 and V is TRBV7-9, with 7 bases identical to TRBD1. This CDR3 is 14 amino acids long. Germline V lookup: CDR1 SEHNR, CDR2 FQNEAQ (reference sequence). V dropped 8 bases and J dropped 0; count of bases not matched to a gene: 6. CDR3 DNA sequence: TGTGCCAGCCTCAGGGGGGGGATGAACACTGAAGCTTTCTTT. Translated: CASLRGGMNTEAFF.

V is TRBV6-5 and J is TRBJ1-2; 9 positions match TRBD1. This CDR3 region has 16 residues. Germline values: CDR1 MNHEY, CDR2 SVGAGI. The V gene end was trimmed by 4 bases and the J gene end by 3 bases; junction bases not matched to a gene: 9. CDR3 in DNA: TGTGCCAGCAGTTCTCGACAGGGGGGGATTGACTATGGCTACACCTTC. Translated: CASSSRQGGIDYGYTF.

Written as DNA, the CDR3 is TGTGCCAGCAGCTTTCTGTCCGGGGAGGCTTACAATGAGCAGTTCTTC. Translation: CASSFLSGEAYNEQFF. V gene TRBV5-6 combines with J gene TRBJ2-1; TRBD2 is a possible D gene (6 bases). V lost 2 bases and J lost 4, with 16 bases in between. The CDR3 is 16 residues long. Germline CDR1 and CDR2: SGHDT and YYEEEE.

The V and J genes are TRBV5-1 and TRBJ2-3; D unclear. V lost 2 bases to trimming and J lost 7 bases, with 5 bases between them. This CDR3 has 11 amino acids. Germline CDR1 reads SGHRS; CDR2 reads YFSETQ. CDR3 amino acids: CASSLSNTQYF. The CDR3 DNA sequence: TGCGCCAGCAGCTTAAGCAATACGCAGTATTTT.

This clone was picked up a small number of times. The chain combines TRBV9 with TRBJ2-7; no definite D call. The germline CDR1 and CDR2 sequences are SGDLS and YYNGEE. Trimming cost V 0 bases and J 3 bases, with 13 bases left between them. CDR3 size: 15 residues. The CDR3 coding sequence is TGTGCCAGCAGCGTAGAATCAGGTGTGGGCTACGAGCAGTACTTC. Amino acid sequence: CASSVESGVGYEQYF.

This clone was recorded a few times. V usage is TRBV2 and J usage is TRBJ1-2; the match to TRBD1 covers 7 bases. V was pared by 10 bases and J by 2 bases, with 7 bases of the junction left unmatched. The CDR3 totals 13 residues. The V gene's germline CDR1 is SNHLY and CDR2 FYNNEI. CDR3 sequence reads: CATDRQGNYGYTF. CDR3 coding DNA: TGTGCCACAGACCGACAGGGAAACTATGGCTACACCTTC.

The chain uses TRBV5-1 and TRBJ1-4; TRBD1 matches at 8 bases. The J segment lost 1 base and the V segment lost 4 bases, leaving 3 bases of the junction unmatched. The CDR3 extends over 15 amino acids. The germline V gene has CDR1 SGHRS and CDR2 YFSETQ. In nucleotides, the CDR3 is TGCGCCAGCAGCCCCGACAGGGGAACTAATGAAAAACTGTTTTTT. The encoded protein is CASSPDRGTNEKLFF.

The chain employs TRBV28 and TRBJ1-1; 11 bases agree with TRBD1. Germline-derived CDR1 and CDR2 are MDHEN and SYDVKM. There are 12 residues in the CDR3. V dropped 4 bases and J dropped 11; count of bases not matched to a gene: 3. This CDR3 is CASSWGQGGAFF. The CDR3, as DNA: TGTGCCAGCAGTTGGGGACAGGGGGGGGCTTTCTTT.

This chain links TRBV27 with TRBJ1-6; D gene unclear. Trimming shortened V by 2 bases and J by 8 bases, and 10 bases separated the two germline ends. The length of the CDR3 is 14 residues. Germline lookup yields CDR1 MNHEY and CDR2 SMNVEV (reference sequence). The CDR3 bases are TGTGCCAGCAGTTTAGGAGGGTATGATTCACCCCTCCACTTT. It encodes CASSLGGYDSPLHF.

This chain connects TRBV7-9 to TRBJ2-1; no firm D call. The ends were cut back, 2 bases at V and 4 bases at J, with 3 bases in the middle. Germline V CDR1 and CDR2: SEHNR, FQNEAQ (reference sequence). The CDR3 runs 12 residues. The DNA for the CDR3 is TGTGCCAGCAGCTTATCGTACAATGAGCAGTTCTTC. Residues: CASSLSYNEQFF. The entire variable domain, with the rest obtained from reference TRBV7-9 and TRBJ2-1, is as follows: DTGVSQNPRHKITKRGQNVTFRCDPISEHNRLYWYRQTLGQGPEFLTYFQNEAQLEKSRLLSDRFSAERPKGSFSTLEIQRTEQGDSAMYLCASSLSYNEQFFGPGTRLTVL.

The V gene is TRBV28, the J gene TRBJ1-5, with D tentatively TRBD1 (5 bases). Germline-derived CDR1 and CDR2 are MDHEN and SYDVKM. V was shortened by 3 bases and J by 10 bases, with 10 bases between the two germline ends. The CDR3 loop spans 12 amino acids. CDR3 DNA: TGTGCCAGCAGTTTGCCCCGGGGCCCCCAGCATTTT. Its protein product is CASSLPRGPQHF.